Listed here are 23 T cell receptor beta chains from one sample, sequenced in a study of cytomegalovirus exposure and HLA in healthy donors. Researchers ran the PCR with 60 Vbeta and 13 Jbeta primers. Here immunoSEQ multiplex PCR was the method, and the copy in TCRdb shows in-frame clones only, minus some. The data show approximately 95,000 clones, approximately 72% seen once. Sequencing used PBMCs. Every receptor here comes from a woman aged 40 to 55 in good health and CMV-seropositive.

J is TRBJ1-4 and V is TRBV19; TRBD1 agrees at 8 bases. CDR1 LNHDA and CDR2 SQIVND come from the germline V gene (reference sequence). CDR3 size: 16 residues. V lost 5 bases, J lost 6 bases, and 11 bases stayed unmatched. The CDR3 loop reads CASSAGQGPGDEKLFF. The CDR3 region has the DNA TGTGCCAGTAGTGCCGGACAGGGCCCGGGGGATGAAAAACTGTTTTTT.

V and J are TRBV19 and TRBJ2-1, with D tentatively TRBD2 (6 bases). The germline CDR1 and CDR2 sequences are LNHDA and SQIVND (reference sequence). The CDR3 runs 15 residues. V was pared by 6 bases and J by 5 bases, with 17 bases between. The CDR3 DNA reads TGTGCCAGTAGACCTCCCGGGACTGGCAACAATGAGCAGTTCTTC. Protein: CASRPPGTGNNEQFF.

The gene calls are TRBV6-5 and TRBJ2-5; perhaps TRBD2 as D (6 bases). The DNA end favors TRBJ2-7, so the J call may be wrong. Germline V gene sequence: CDR1 MNHEY, CDR2 SVGAGI. The CDR3 spans 14 residues. CDR3 amino acids: CASSYRGGPYEQYF. CDR3 sequence (DNA): TGTGCCAGCAGTTACCGTGGAGGGCCCTACGAGCAGTACTTC.

V usage is TRBV29-1 and J usage is TRBJ2-5; the match to TRBD2 covers 11 bases. There are 15 residues in the CDR3. CDR1 SQVTM and CDR2 ANQGSEA come from the germline V gene. V was pared by 3 bases and J by 0 bases, with 3 bases of the junction left unmatched. In DNA, the CDR3 is TGCAGCGTTGATACACTAGCGGGAGACCAAGAGACCCAGTACTTC. Encoded protein: CSVDTLAGDQETQYF.

This clone has only a few counts. The gene calls are TRBV5-8 and TRBJ2-7; D unclear. This CDR3 contains 15 residues. The V end was cut by 5 bases, the J end by 2 bases, with 17 bases between. Per germline, CDR1 SGHTS and CDR2 YDEGEE. The CDR3 nucleotides are TGTGCCAGCAGGAGAAGATGGTCCCAAGCCTACGAGCAGTACTTC. As protein: CASRRRWSQAYEQYF.

The J gene is TRBJ2-7, the V gene TRBV7-9; tentatively, D is TRBD1 (5 bases). This CDR3 is 14 amino acids long. The germline V and J ends were trimmed by 4 bases and 0 bases, with 10 bases remaining between them. CDR1 is SEHNR, CDR2 FQNEAQ, per germline (reference sequence). The CDR3 sequence: CASSSRQNSYEQYF. DNA for the CDR3: TGTGCCAGCAGCTCCAGACAGAACTCCTACGAGCAGTACTTC.

The rearrangement joins TRBV18 to TRBJ1-1, with TRBD1 as a possible D gene (5 bases). Trimming pared 3 bases from V and 4 bases from J, leaving 9 bases between. Germline lookup yields CDR1 KGHSH and CDR2 LQKENI. This CDR3 has 13 amino acids. The CDR3 DNA reads TGTGCCAGCTCACCGTTGGGGCGCACTGAAGCTTTCTTT. Residues: CASSPLGRTEAFF.

The chain joins TRBV21-1 to TRBJ2-7; the D call TRBD1 from the table was never checked on the DNA. TRBV21-1 is classified as a pseudogene. There are 15 residues in the CDR3. The CDR3 protein is CASSKAAGWSYEQYF. CDR3 sequence (DNA): TGTGCCAGCAGCAAAGCTGCAGGGTGGTCATACGAGCAGTACTTC.

V usage is TRBV4-1 and J usage is TRBJ2-1; 13 bases match TRBD2. The CDR3 contains 18 residues. Germline V gene data show CDR1 as MGHRA and CDR2 as YSYEKL. The J segment lost 8 bases and the V segment lost 0 bases, leaving 10 bases of the junction unmatched. CDR3 DNA sequence: TGCGCCAGCAGCCAAGATCCCGCTACTAGCGGGAGGGCCCATGAGCAGTTCTTC. It encodes CASSQDPATSGRAHEQFF.

The J gene is TRBJ2-1, the V gene TRBV5-1; no clear D gene. CDR3 length: 14 residues. V was shortened by 0 bases and J by 1 base, with 5 bases between the two germline ends. Germline V lookup: CDR1 SGHRS, CDR2 YFSETQ. The CDR3 reads CASSLGQSYNEQFF. The CDR3 region has the DNA TGCGCCAGCAGCTTGGGACAATCCTACAATGAGCAGTTCTTC.

The table lists this clone with a count of one. The V call is TRBV6-1, the J call TRBJ1-3; D is ambiguous. This CDR3 is built from 14 residues. Germline loops: CDR1 MNHNS, CDR2 SASEGT. Trimming shortened V by 8 bases and J by 0 bases, and 11 bases separated the two germline ends. This chain's CDR3 is CASVTADSGNTIYF. As DNA, the CDR3 is TGTGCCAGCGTGACGGCGGACTCTGGAAACACCATATATTTT.

The chain employs TRBV2 and TRBJ2-1, with 10 positions matching TRBD1. This CDR3 is built from 15 residues. CDR1 and CDR2 (germline): SNHLY, FYNNEI. The V and J ends lost 2 bases and 7 bases, in that order; junction bases with no gene match: 5. The CDR3 region is CASSELGQGWNEQFF. CDR3 in DNA: TGTGCCAGCAGTGAACTGGGACAGGGGTGGAATGAGCAGTTCTTC.

The chain combines TRBV2 with TRBJ2-7, with D possibly TRBD1 on 6 matching bases. There are 13 residues in the CDR3. The germline CDR1 and CDR2 sequences are SNHLY and FYNNEI. V dropped 6 bases and J dropped 3 bases, with 12 bases sitting between them. DNA for the CDR3: TGTGCCAGCAGCAACCAGGGGAACTACGAGCAGTACTTC. Translated: CASSNQGNYEQYF.

The chain employs TRBV5-1 and TRBJ2-5, with D possibly matching TRBD2 (5 bases). This CDR3 is 15 amino acids long. From germline, CDR1 is SGHRS and CDR2 YFSETQ. V lost 1 base to trimming and J lost 2 bases, with 12 bases between them. Written as DNA, the CDR3 is TGCGCCAGCAGCTTGCTACCTAGCAGGCAAGAGACCCAGTACTTC. This translates into CASSLLPSRQETQYF.

The chain combines TRBV18 with TRBJ2-5, with D possibly TRBD2 on 6 matching bases. The V end lost 2 bases, the J end lost 5 bases, and 9 bases lay between the germline ends. Germline CDR1 KGHSH, CDR2 LQKENI. The CDR3 is 13 residues long. CDR3 DNA sequence: TGTGCCAGCTCACCATTGGGACTGGAGACCCAGTACTTC. Amino acid sequence: CASSPLGLETQYF.

In its sample, this clone was seen once. The chain is built from TRBV5-1 and TRBJ1-2; 7 nucleotides agree with TRBD1. CDR1 is SGHRS, CDR2 YFSETQ, per germline. V shed 0 bases, J shed 6 bases, and the junction held 8 bases outside the gene matches. CDR3 length equals 15 residues. The CDR3 spells CASSLVGDSGDGYTF. The CDR3 DNA sequence: TGCGCCAGCAGCTTGGTTGGGGACAGCGGTGATGGCTACACCTTC.

The V and J genes are TRBV10-1 and TRBJ2-7; possibly TRBD2 for D (5 bases). Germline CDR1 and CDR2: WNHNN and SYGVQD (reference sequence). V lost 2 bases, J lost 7 bases, and 15 bases lay in between. The CDR3 covers 14 residues. This chain's CDR3 is CASSEDAGLLEQYF. Written as DNA, the CDR3 is TGCGCCAGCAGTGAGGACGCGGGCTTGTTGGAGCAGTACTTC.

The V call is TRBV5-4, the J call TRBJ1-1, with 8 bases that match TRBD1. The CDR3 covers 13 residues. Germline V gives CDR1 SGHNT, CDR2 YYREEE (reference sequence). Trimming took 4 bases from V and 4 from J; bases not matched to a gene: 3. In DNA form, the CDR3 reads TGTGCCAGCAGCATAACAGGGGGCACTGAAGCTTTCTTT. Amino acid sequence: CASSITGGTEAFF.

V gene TRBV10-2 combines with J gene TRBJ2-5; D gene uncertain. The DNA end lines up better with TRBJ2-7; the J call may be wrong. The CDR3 consists of 12 residues. Germline values: CDR1 WSHSY, CDR2 SAAADI. The CDR3 region has the DNA TGCGCCAGCAGTGAGTCGGGCTACGAGCAGTACTTC. Encoded protein: CASSESGYEQYF.

This clone was seen a single time. This chain connects TRBV5-4 to TRBJ2-3; maybe TRBD2 (5 bases). CDR3 length: 13 amino acids. The V end was cut by 4 bases, the J end by 6 bases, with 12 bases between. CDR1 and CDR2 from the germline V gene are SGHNT and YYREEE (reference sequence). The CDR3 DNA sequence: TGTGCCAGCAGCCGGACGGAGGCCGATACGCAGTATTTT. This codes for CASSRTEADTQYF.

The gene calls are TRBV5-6 and TRBJ2-3, with a weak D call TRBD1 (6 bases). The CDR3 sequence is 14 residues long. Trimming pared 7 bases from V and 2 bases from J, leaving 14 bases between. Germline V gene sequence: CDR1 SGHDT, CDR2 YYEEEE. The CDR3 DNA reads as TGTGCCAGCCGGACAGAGGGGGACACAGATACGCAGTATTTT. Protein sequence: CASRTEGDTDTQYF.

J is TRBJ1-2 and V is TRBV25-1, with a possible D match to TRBD1 (5 bases). This CDR3 contains 15 residues. Trimming removed 1 base at V and 3 bases at J, with 12 bases between. Germline V gene sequence: CDR1 MGHDK, CDR2 SYGVNS. The CDR3 here is CASSEWGTSYYGYTF. Written as DNA, the CDR3 is TGTGCCAGCAGTGAATGGGGCACCTCTTACTATGGCTACACCTTC.

The chain combines TRBV7-2 with TRBJ2-3, with a weak D call TRBD2 (6 bases). Germline V gives CDR1 SGHTA, CDR2 FQGNSA. The V end lost 3 bases, the J end lost 2 bases, and 12 bases lay between the germline ends. This CDR3 region has 15 residues. CDR3 loop: CASSFRRGLTDTQYF. CDR3 DNA sequence: TGTGCCAGCAGCTTCCGGCGGGGACTCACAGATACGCAGTATTTT.